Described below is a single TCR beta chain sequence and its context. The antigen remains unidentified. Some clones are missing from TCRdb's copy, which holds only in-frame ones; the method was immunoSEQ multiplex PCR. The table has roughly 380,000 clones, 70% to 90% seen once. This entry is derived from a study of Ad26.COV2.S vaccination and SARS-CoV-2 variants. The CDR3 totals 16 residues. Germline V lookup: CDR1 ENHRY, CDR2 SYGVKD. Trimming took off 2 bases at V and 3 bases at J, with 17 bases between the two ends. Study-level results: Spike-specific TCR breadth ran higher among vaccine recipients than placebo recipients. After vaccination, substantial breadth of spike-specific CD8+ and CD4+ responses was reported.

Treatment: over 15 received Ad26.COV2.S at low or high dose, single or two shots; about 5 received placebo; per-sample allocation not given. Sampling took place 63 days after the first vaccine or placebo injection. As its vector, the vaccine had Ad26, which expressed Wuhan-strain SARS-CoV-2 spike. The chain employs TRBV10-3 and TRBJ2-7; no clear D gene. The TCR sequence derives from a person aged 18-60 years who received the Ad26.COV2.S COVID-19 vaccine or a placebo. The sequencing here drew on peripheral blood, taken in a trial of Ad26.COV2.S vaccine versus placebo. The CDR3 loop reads CAISEPSDGKIYEQYF. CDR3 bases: TGTGCCATCAGTGAGCCATCGGACGGAAAGATCTACGAGCAGTACTTC.